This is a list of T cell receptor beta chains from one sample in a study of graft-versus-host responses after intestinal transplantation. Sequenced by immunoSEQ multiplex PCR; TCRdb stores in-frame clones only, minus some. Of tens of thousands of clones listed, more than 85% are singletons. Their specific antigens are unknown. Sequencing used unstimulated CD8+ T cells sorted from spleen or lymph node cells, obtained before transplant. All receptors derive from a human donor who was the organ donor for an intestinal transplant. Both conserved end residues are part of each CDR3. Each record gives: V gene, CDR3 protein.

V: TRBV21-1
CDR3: CASSRGGDKQGWTDTQYF

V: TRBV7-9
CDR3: CASSDSGANEKLFF

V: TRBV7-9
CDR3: CASSLSLGLLETQYF

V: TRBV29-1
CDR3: CSVGPTVAANTEASF

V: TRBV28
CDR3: CASSLGGHGTANEQFF

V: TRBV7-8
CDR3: CASSSNSKGPYEQYF

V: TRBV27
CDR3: CASSAPGLAYYNEQFF

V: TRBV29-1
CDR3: CSVDGGITDTQYF

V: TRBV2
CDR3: CASIYSQDRGRADTQYF

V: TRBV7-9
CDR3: CASRGSPENTEAFF

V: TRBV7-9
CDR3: CASSPDSMSYEQYF

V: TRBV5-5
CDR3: CASSFGTSNEQYF

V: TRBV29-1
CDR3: CSVADFVGLARDEQFF

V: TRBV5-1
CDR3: CASSLVGGGVYEQYF

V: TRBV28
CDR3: CASSLSRGSGHEQYF

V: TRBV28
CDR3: CASSPGGTGNTIYF

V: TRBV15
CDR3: CATSSDRGWTTQYF

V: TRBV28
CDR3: CASSQGYTEAFF

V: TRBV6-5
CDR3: CASSYGGSFGYEQYF

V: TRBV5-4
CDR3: CASSLRRERWNEQFF

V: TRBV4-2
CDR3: CASSQGLAGADTQYF

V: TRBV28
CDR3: CASSLAQGAGANVLTF

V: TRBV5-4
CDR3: CASSLGNARGLDEQFF

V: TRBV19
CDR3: CASTDYEKLFF

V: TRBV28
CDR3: CASSLPPGLASPGELFF

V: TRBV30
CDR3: CAWSEAGDEQYF

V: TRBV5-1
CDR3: CASGGETYNEQFF

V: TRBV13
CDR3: CASSLASGIEAFF

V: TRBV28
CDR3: CASSPGGRGTGELFF

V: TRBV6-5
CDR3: CASSRASPSYNEQFF

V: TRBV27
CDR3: CASSVLGQAKGEQYF

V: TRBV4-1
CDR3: CASSQEDRGHQPQHF

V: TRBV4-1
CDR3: CASSSRGTVAGEQFF

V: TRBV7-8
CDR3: CASSFFSIGTEAFF

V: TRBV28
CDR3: CASSWRGLEAGEQYF

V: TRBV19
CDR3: CASSIESGGSYSDTQYF

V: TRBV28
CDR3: CASTLGARDRAYEQYF

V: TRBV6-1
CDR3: CASAVRDNSYEQYF